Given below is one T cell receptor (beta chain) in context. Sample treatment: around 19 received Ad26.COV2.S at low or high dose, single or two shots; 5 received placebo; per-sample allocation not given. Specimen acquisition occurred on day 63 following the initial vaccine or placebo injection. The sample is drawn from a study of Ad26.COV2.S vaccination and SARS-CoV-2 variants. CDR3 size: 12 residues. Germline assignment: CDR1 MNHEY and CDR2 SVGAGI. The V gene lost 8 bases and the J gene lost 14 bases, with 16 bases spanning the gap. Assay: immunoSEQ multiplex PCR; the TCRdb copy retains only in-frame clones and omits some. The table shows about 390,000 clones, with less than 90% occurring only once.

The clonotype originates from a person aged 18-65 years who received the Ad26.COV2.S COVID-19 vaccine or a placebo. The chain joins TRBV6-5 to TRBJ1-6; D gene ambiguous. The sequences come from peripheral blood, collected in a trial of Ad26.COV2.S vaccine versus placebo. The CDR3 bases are TGTGCCAGCGGATCAGCTTGGACGGCCCTCCACTTT. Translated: CASGSAWTALHF.